Presented here are 12 T cell receptor beta chains from one specimen sequenced in a study of blood T cell repertoires in COVID-19. Sequencing was performed with immunoSEQ multiplex PCR; in TCRdb, only in-frame clones are kept and a portion is missing. Of 150,000 to 200,000 clones in the sample, approximately 86% are singletons; the top ten hold 2% to 2.5%. What was sequenced was peripheral blood. These receptors originate from an older man with active or convalescent COVID-19.

The chain carries TRBV6-2 or TRBV6-3 and TRBJ1-4, with 12 nucleotides matching TRBD1. CDR3 size: 15 residues. Germline CDR1 and CDR2: MNHEY and SVGEGT. V lost 6 bases to trimming and J lost 8 bases; unmatched junction nucleotides: 7. The CDR3 DNA follows: TGTGCCAGCAGCGACCCCGGGACAGGGGGCGAAAAACTGTTTTTT. The encoded protein is CASSDPGTGGEKLFF.

This chain uses TRBV10-3 with TRBJ2-1; the D gene is possibly TRBD1 (5 bases). The CDR3 runs to 12 residues. Between the trimmed V and J ends, which lost 3 bases and 12 bases, there was a span of 12 bases. Looked up from germline, CDR1 is ENHRY and CDR2 is SYGVKD. The CDR3 bases are TGTGCCATCAGTGAACTCCTCCAGGGGCAGTTCTTC. Translation gives CAISELLQGQFF.

The V and J genes are TRBV6-2 or TRBV6-3 and TRBJ2-7; 7 bases line up with TRBD1. The CDR3 runs to 17 residues. V shed 1 base, J shed 1 base, and the junction held 10 bases outside the gene matches. CDR1 and CDR2 (germline): MNHEY, SVGEGT. The CDR3, as DNA: TGTGCCAGCAGTTACTTCTTAGGGACAGCGCCTTCCTACGAGCAGTACTTC. This encodes CASSYFLGTAPSYEQYF.

The chain joins TRBV28 to TRBJ2-3, with TRBD1 identical over 7 bases. The germline V gene encodes CDR1 MDHEN and CDR2 SYDVKM. V lost 2 bases to trimming and J lost 3 bases; unmatched junction nucleotides: 5. The CDR3 consists of 15 residues. CDR3 region: CASSLIGRGTDTQYF. CDR3 DNA: TGTGCCAGCAGTTTAATTGGCAGGGGGACAGATACGCAGTATTTT.

The genes are TRBV6-5 and TRBJ1-6; D gene unclear. Trimming cost V 1 base and J 6 bases, with 7 bases left between them. Germline CDR1 is MNHEY and CDR2 is SVGAGI. CDR3 length equals 14 residues. CDR3 DNA: TGTGCCAGCAGTTACTACGCCGGTAATTCACCCCTCCACTTT. The encoded protein is CASSYYAGNSPLHF.

This chain links TRBV27 with TRBJ2-2, with TRBD2 identical over 7 bases. Looked up from germline, CDR1 is MNHEY and CDR2 is SMNVEV (reference sequence). The CDR3 has 18 amino acids. V dropped 4 bases and J dropped 8; count of bases not matched to a gene: 19. In DNA, the CDR3 is TGTGCCAGCAGTTCGAAACCTCCCGGGACTCATAGCGGGGGGGAGCTGTTTTTT. Its protein product is CASSSKPPGTHSGGELFF.

The chain has TRBV7-9 and TRBJ2-5, with 16 nucleotides matching TRBD2. The CDR3 has 16 residues. With V trimmed by 8 bases and J by 5 bases, 8 bases remained unmatched. CDR1 is SEHNR and CDR2 is FQNEAQ in the germline V gene (reference sequence). The CDR3 coding sequence is TGTGCCAGCGCCGGGACTAGCGGGAGGGCCTGGGAGACCCAGTACTTC. This encodes CASAGTSGRAWETQYF.

The DNA of the CDR3 is TGCGCCAGCAGCCAAGTCCGGGGCAGGGGGTATGGCTACACCTTC. Translation: CASSQVRGRGYGYTF. The V call is TRBV4-3, the J call TRBJ1-2; 7 nucleotides line up with TRBD1. The CDR3 has 15 amino acids. Germline trimming cut 1 base from V and 5 bases from J; bases unmatched to any gene: 7. Germline assignment: CDR1 LGHNA and CDR2 YSLEER.

The J gene is TRBJ2-5, the V gene TRBV5-5; 7 bases fit TRBD1. CDR1 SGHKS and CDR2 YYEKEE come from the germline V gene (reference sequence). J lost 2 bases, V lost 4 bases, and 8 bases had no gene match. The CDR3 length is 15 residues. In DNA form, the CDR3 reads TGTGCCAGCAGCCCGACCGGGACAGTACAAGAGACCCAGTACTTC. Its translation is CASSPTGTVQETQYF.

This chain links TRBV6-5 with TRBJ1-2, with 8 bases fitting TRBD1. The germline CDR1 and CDR2 sequences are MNHEY and SVGAGI. After removal of 6 bases from V and 8 bases from J, the junction contained 8 bases not matched to a gene. The CDR3 is 13 residues long. As DNA, the CDR3 is TGTGCCAGCAGGATGGACAGGGCTAGCGGCTACACCTTC. It translates to CASRMDRASGYTF.

V usage is TRBV28 and J usage is TRBJ2-7, with a possible D match to TRBD1 (6 bases). The germline V and J ends were trimmed by 6 bases and 3 bases, with 12 bases remaining between them. The CDR3 is made up of 13 amino acids. Germline loops: CDR1 MDHEN, CDR2 SYDVKM. For the CDR3, the DNA is TGTGCCAGCAGCATCGAGGGACACTACGAGCAGTACTTC. Amino acids: CASSIEGHYEQYF.

The J gene is TRBJ1-6, the V gene TRBV27, with D unclear. Germline assignment: CDR1 MNHEY and CDR2 SMNVEV (reference sequence). CDR3 length equals 15 residues. The V and J ends lost 5 bases and 8 bases respectively, with 16 bases between them. CDR3 residues: CASSPPGRSYSPLHF. In DNA form, the CDR3 reads TGTGCCAGCAGTCCCCCAGGTCGCAGTTATTCACCCCTCCACTTT.